The rows below give T cell receptor beta chains drawn from one sample of a study of cytomegalovirus exposure and HLA in healthy donors. Only in-frame clones appear in the TCRdb table, and some are missing; sequencing was by immunoSEQ multiplex PCR. The profile shows 75,000 to 95,000 clones, around 80% of them singletons. Material: PBMCs. The receptors here all came from a male donor in good health and CMV-seropositive. CDR3s include the opening cysteine and the closing phenylalanine or tryptophan. D genes are given only for firm matches. Expanded clones get a size class; other rows say once, few or many, or leave the size out.

>TRBV19|once|TRBJ2-5|TRBD1
CASTGGRRETQYF
TGTGCCAGTACAGGGGGCCGTCGGGAGACCCAGTACTTC
>TRBV15|few|TRBJ2-5|-
CATSRDRLKQYF
TGTGCCACCAGCAGAGACAGGCTCAAGCAGTACTTC
>TRBV5-6|few|TRBJ1-1|TRBD1
CASSYGQGRLEAFF
TGTGCCAGCAGTTACGGACAGGGGCGCCTTGAAGCTTTCTTT
>TRBV28|-|TRBJ2-7|TRBD1
CASRAPGQVYEQYF
TGTGCCAGCAGGGCTCCGGGACAGGTCTACGAGCAGTACTTC
>TRBV6-1|-|TRBJ1-1|TRBD1
CASSKTGLGTEAFF
TGTGCCAGCAGTAAGACAGGGCTTGGCACTGAAGCTTTCTTT
>TRBV18|-|TRBJ2-2|-
CAGEAQLNTGELFF
TGTGCCGGGGAGGCTCAACTTAACACCGGGGAGCTGTTTTTT
>TRBV6-1|many|TRBJ1-1|-
CASGRGTNTEAFF
TGTGCCAGCGGAAGAGGGACTAACACTGAAGCTTTCTTT
>TRBV10-2|-|TRBJ2-7|-
CASSNGNRYEQYF
TGCGCCAGCAGCAACGGGAACCGCTACGAGCAGTACTTC
>TRBV7-2|once|TRBJ1-1|TRBD1
CASSSTPGQPSNTEAFF
TGTGCCAGCAGCAGTACCCCGGGACAGCCATCGAACACTGAAGCTTTCTTT
>TRBV10-2|-|TRBJ2-3|TRBD2
CASSRYGGSTDTQYF
TGCGCCAGCAGCCGATACGGGGGGAGCACAGATACGCAGTATTTT
>TRBV14|-|TRBJ2-5|TRBD1
CASSQDRGNVGETQYF
TGTGCCAGCAGCCAGGACAGGGGGAATGTGGGAGAGACCCAGTACTTC
>TRBV27|-|TRBJ1-5|-
CASSFPGQPQHF
TGTGCCAGCAGTTTTCCCGGTCAGCCCCAGCATTTT
>TRBV27|-|TRBJ1-2|-
CASRRGSNYGYTF
TGTGCCAGCAGGAGGGGGAGTAACTATGGCTACACCTTC
>TRBV27|-|TRBJ2-3|-
CASTPGGRDTQYF
TGTGCCAGCACCCCAGGAGGGCGAGATACGCAGTATTTT
>TRBV6-1|-|TRBJ2-4|TRBD1
CASSEALGDRAPRAKNIQYF
TGTGCCAGCAGTGAAGCGCTTGGGGACAGGGCGCCCCGAGCCAAAAACATTCAGTACTTC
>TRBV27|-|TRBJ2-7|-
CASSLGGSLTYEQYF
TGTGCCAGCAGTTTAGGGGGGTCTTTAACCTACGAGCAGTACTTC
>TRBV6-5|-|TRBJ2-1|TRBD1
CASSPGDRRYNEQFF
TGTGCCAGCAGTCCGGGGGACAGGAGATACAATGAGCAGTTCTTC